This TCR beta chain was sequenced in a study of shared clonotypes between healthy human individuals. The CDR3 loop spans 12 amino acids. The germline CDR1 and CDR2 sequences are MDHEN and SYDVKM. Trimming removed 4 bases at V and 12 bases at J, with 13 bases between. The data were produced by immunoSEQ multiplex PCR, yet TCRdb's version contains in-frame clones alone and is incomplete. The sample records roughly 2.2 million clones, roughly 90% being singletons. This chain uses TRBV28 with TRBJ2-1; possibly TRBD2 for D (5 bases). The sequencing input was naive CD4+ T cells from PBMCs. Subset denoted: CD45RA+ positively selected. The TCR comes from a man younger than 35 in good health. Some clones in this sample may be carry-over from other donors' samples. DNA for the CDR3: TGTGCCAGCAGTTCCCCTAGCTCAGGGCAGTTCTTC. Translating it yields CASSSPSSGQFF.